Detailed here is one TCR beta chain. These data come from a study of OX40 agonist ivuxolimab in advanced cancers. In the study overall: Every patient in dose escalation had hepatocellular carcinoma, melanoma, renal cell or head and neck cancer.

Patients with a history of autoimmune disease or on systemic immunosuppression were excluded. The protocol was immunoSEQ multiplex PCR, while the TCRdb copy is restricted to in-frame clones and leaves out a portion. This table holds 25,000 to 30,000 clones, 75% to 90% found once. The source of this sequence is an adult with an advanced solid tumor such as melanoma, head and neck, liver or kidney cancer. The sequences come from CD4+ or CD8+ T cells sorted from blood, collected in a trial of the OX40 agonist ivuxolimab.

The CDR3 region has the DNA TGTGCCATCAAGGAGACAGGGGTTGGGGTGGGGACCCAGTACTTC. Protein product: CAIKETGVGVGTQYF. This sequence joins TRBV10-3 and TRBJ2-5; 8 bases fit TRBD1. Trimming removed 7 bases from V and 7 bases from J; junction bases left unmatched: 14. In germline, CDR1 is ENHRY, CDR2 SYGVKD. The CDR3 is made up of 15 amino acids.